This T cell receptor beta chain was retrieved from a study of CD4 and CD8 cells across lung adenocarcinoma regions. CDR3 length: 16 amino acids. Germline assignment: CDR1 MNHEY and CDR2 SMNVEV (reference sequence). TCRdb passed the PCR reads through MiXCR, listing each CDR3 protein once. Found here are approximately 25,000 distinct CDR3 sequences, more than 45% of them singletons; the top ten hold about half. Localized lung adenocarcinoma, a non-small cell lung cancer, affected the donors. For this clonotype: At one of its ends the junction is not consistent with the germline gene, which may arise from a read error.

The sample comprised CD8+ T cells from the center of a lung tumor. The receptor was isolated from a male donor with lung adenocarcinoma. The CD4 and CD8 labels of this study may be unreliable. V is TRBV27 and J is TRBJ2-3; D possibly uses TRBD1 or TRBD2 (5 bases each). The CDR3 DNA reads TGTGCCAGCAGTTTATCGGGGCTACGAGCGGAAAATACTCAGTACTTT. Amino acid sequence: CASSLSGLRAENTQYF.